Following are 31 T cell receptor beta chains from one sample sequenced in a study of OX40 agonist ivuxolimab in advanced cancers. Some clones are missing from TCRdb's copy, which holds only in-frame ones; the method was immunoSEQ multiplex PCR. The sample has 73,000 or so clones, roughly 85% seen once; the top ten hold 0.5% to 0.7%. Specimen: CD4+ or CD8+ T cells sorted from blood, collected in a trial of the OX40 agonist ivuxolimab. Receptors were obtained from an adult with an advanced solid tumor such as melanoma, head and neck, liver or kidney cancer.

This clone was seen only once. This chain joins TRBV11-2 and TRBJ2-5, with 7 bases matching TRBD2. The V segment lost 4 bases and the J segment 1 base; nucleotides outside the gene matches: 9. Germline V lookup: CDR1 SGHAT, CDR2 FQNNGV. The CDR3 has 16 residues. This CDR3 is CASSSRHGGTQETQYF. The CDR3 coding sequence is TGTGCCAGCAGCTCCCGTCACGGGGGGACCCAAGAGACCCAGTACTTC.

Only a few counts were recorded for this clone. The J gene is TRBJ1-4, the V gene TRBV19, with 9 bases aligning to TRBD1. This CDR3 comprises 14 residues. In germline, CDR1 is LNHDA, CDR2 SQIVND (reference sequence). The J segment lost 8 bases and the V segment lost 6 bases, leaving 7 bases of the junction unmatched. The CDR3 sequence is CASRPGQGPEKLFF. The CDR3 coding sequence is TGTGCCAGTAGGCCGGGACAGGGACCCGAAAAACTGTTTTTT.

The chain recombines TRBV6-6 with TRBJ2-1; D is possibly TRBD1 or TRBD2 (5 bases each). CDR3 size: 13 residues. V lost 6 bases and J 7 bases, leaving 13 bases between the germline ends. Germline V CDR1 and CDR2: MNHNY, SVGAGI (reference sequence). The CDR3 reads CASSSRDQNEQFF. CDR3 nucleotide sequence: TGTGCCAGCAGCTCTAGGGACCAAAATGAGCAGTTCTTC.

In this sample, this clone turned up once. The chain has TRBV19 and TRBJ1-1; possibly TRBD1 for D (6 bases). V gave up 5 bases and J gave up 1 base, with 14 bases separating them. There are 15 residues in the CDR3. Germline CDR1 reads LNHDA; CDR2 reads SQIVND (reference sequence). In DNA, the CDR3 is TGTGCCAGTAGTCTAACACAGGGCCCGAACACTGAAGCTTTCTTT. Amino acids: CASSLTQGPNTEAFF.

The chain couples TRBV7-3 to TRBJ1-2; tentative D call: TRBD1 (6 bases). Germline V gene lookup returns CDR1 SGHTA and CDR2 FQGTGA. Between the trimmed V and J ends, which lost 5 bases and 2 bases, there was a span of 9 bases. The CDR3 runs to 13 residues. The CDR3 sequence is CASSAQGNYGYTF. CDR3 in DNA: TGTGCCAGCAGCGCCCAGGGGAACTATGGCTACACCTTC.

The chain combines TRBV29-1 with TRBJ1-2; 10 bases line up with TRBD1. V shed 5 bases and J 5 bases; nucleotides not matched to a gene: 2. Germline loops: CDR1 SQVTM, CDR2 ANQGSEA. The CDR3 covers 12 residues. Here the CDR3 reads CSVRQGAYGYTF. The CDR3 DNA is TGCAGCGTTCGACAGGGGGCATATGGCTACACCTTC.

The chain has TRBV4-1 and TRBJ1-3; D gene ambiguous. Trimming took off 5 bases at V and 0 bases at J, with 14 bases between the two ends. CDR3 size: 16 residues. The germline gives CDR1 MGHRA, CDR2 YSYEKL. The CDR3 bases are TGCGCCAGCAGCGCCGGCCACGGTGGCTCTGGAAACACCATATATTTT. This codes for CASSAGHGGSGNTIYF.

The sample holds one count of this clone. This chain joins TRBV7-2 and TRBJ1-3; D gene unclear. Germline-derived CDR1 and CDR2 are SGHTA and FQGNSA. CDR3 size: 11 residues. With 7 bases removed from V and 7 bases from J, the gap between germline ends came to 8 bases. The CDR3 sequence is CASTPANTIYF. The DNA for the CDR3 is TGTGCCAGCACCCCGGCGAACACCATATATTTT.

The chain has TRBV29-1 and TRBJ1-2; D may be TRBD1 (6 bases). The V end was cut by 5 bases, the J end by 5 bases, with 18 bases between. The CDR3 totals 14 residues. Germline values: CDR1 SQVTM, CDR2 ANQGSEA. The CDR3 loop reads CSVPLKQGLYGYTF. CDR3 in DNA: TGCAGCGTTCCATTAAAACAGGGCCTTTATGGCTACACCTTC.

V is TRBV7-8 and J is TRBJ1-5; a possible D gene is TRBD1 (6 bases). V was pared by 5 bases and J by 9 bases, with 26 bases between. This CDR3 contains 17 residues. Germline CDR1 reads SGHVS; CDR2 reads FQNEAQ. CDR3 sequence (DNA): TGTGCCAGCAGCCCTACTGAGGGGGGAGCGGAAAGCGGGCCCCAGCATTTT. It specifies CASSPTEGGAESGPQHF.

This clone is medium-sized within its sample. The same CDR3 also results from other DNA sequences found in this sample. The CDR3 DNA reads as TGCAGCGTTGCGACAGGAGGGACTGAAGCTTTCTTT. Its protein product is CSVATGGTEAFF. The chain combines TRBV29-1 with TRBJ1-1, with D possibly TRBD1 on 6 matching bases. Trimming removed 4 bases from V and 5 bases from J, with 11 bases in between. Germline assignment: CDR1 SQVTM and CDR2 ANQGSEA. CDR3 length: 12 amino acids. The full variable domain, in which reference TRBV29-1 and TRBJ1-1 provide the parts outside the CDR3, is SAVISQKPSRDICQRGTSLTIQCQVDSQVTMMFWYRQQPGQSLTLIATANQGSEATYESGFVIDKFPISRPNLTFSTLTVSNMSPEDSSIYLCSVATGGTEAFFGQGTRLTVV.

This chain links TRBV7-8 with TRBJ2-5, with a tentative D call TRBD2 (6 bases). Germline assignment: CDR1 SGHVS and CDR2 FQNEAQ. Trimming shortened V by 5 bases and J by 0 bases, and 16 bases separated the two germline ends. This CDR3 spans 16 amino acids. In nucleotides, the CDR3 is TGTGCCAGCAGCCTGGGGAGGACTGGAAACCAAGAGACCCAGTACTTC. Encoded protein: CASSLGRTGNQETQYF. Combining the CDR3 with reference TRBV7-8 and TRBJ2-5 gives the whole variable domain GAGVSQSPRYKVAKRGQDVALRCDPISGHVSLFWYQQALGQGPEFLTYFQNEAQLDKSGLPSDRFFAERPEGSVSTLKIQRTQQEDSAVYLCASSLGRTGNQETQYFGPGTRLLVL.

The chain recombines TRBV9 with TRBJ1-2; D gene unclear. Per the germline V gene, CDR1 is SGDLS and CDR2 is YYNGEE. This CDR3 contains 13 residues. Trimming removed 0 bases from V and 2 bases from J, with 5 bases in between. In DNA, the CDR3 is TGTGCCAGCAGCGTAGACCTGAACTATGGCTACACCTTC. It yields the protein CASSVDLNYGYTF.

Here the CDR3 reads CASSAGRNNEQFF. Here the CDR3 DNA reads TGCGCCAGCAGTGCTGGTCGGAACAATGAGCAGTTCTTC. The V call is TRBV10-2, the J call TRBJ2-1; no firm D call. Trimming left V 4 bases short and J 5 bases short, with 9 bases between. Per the germline V gene, CDR1 is WSHSY and CDR2 is SAAADI. The CDR3 has 13 residues.

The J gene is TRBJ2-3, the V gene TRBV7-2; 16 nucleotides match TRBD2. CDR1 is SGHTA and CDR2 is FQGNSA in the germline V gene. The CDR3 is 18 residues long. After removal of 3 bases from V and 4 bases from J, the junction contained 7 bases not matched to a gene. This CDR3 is CASSFLGLAGGFSDTQYF. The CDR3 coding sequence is TGTGCCAGCAGCTTTTTGGGACTAGCGGGGGGGTTTTCAGATACGCAGTATTTT.

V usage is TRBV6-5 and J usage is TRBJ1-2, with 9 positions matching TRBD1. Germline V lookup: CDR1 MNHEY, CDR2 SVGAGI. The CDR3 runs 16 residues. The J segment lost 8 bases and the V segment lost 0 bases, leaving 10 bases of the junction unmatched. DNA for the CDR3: TGTGCCAGCAGTTACTCGAGAGGGACAGGGTTGAGGGGCTACACCTTC. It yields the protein CASSYSRGTGLRGYTF.

CDR3 nucleotides: TGTGCCAGCGGAGAGTCAGGGGAGACCCAGTACTTC. It encodes CASGESGETQYF. This chain joins TRBV2 and TRBJ2-5, with D perhaps matching TRBD1 (5 bases). This CDR3 region has 12 residues. Germline V CDR1 and CDR2: SNHLY, FYNNEI. V was cut by 8 bases and J by 5 bases, with 12 bases left in between.

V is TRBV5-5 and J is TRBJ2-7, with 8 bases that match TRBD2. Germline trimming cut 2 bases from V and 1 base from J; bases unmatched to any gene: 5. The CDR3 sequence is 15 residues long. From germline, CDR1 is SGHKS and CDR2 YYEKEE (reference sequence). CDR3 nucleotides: TGTGCCAGCAGCTTACGGGGGGGTGTGTCCTACGAGCAGTACTTC. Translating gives CASSLRGGVSYEQYF.

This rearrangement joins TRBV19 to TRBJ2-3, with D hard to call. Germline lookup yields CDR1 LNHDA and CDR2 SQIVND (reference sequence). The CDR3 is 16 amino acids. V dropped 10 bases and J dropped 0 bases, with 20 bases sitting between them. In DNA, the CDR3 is TGTGCCACCACCAACTCCGGAAAAACTAGCACAGATACGCAGTATTTT. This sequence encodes CATTNSGKTSTDTQYF.

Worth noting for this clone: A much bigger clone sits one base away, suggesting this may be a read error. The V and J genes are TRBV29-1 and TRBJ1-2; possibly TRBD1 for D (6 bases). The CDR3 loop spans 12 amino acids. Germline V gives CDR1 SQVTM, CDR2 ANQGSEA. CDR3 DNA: TGCAGCGCATCCGGACAGAACTATGGCCACACCTTC. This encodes CSASGQNYGHTF.

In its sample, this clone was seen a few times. The CDR3: CASSVQLVNTEAFF. The CDR3 DNA reads as TGTGCCAGCAGTGTCCAACTTGTGAACACTGAAGCTTTCTTT. The chain uses TRBV6-1 and TRBJ1-1; D not certain. This CDR3 region has 14 residues. Germline lookup yields CDR1 MNHNS and CDR2 SASEGT. The V and J ends lost 4 bases and 0 bases respectively, with 9 bases between them.

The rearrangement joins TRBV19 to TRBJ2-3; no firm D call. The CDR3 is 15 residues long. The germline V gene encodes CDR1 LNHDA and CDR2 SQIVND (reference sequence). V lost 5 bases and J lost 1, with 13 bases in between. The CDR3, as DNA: TGTGCCAGTAGTGGATCCGGATACGGCACAGATACGCAGTATTTT. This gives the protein CASSGSGYGTDTQYF. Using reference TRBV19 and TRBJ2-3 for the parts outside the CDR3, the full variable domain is DGGITQSPKYLFRKEGQNVTLSCEQNLNHDAMYWYRQDPGQGLRLIYYSQIVNDFQKGDIAEGYSVSREKKESFPLTVTSAQKNPTAFYLCASSGSGYGTDTQYFGPGTRLTVL.

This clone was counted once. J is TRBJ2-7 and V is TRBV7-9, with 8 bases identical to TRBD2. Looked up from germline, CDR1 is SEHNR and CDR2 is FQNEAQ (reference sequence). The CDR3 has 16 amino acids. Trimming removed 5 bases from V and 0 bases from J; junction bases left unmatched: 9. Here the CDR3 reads CASSQGAGGPSYEQYF. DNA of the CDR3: TGTGCCAGCAGCCAAGGGGCGGGGGGACCCTCCTACGAGCAGTACTTC. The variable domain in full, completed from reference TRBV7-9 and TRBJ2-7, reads DTGVSQNPRHKITKRGQNVTFRCDPISEHNRLYWYRQTLGQGPEFLTYFQNEAQLEKSRLLSDRFSAERPKGSFSTLEIQRTEQGDSAMYLCASSQGAGGPSYEQYFGPGTRLTVT.

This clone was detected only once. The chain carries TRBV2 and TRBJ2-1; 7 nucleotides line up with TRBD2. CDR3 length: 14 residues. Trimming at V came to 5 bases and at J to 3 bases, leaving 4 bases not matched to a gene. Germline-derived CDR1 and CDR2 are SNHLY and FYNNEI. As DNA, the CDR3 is TGTGCCAGCAGTTCGAGCGGGGTCTACAATGAGCAGTTCTTC. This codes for CASSSSGVYNEQFF.

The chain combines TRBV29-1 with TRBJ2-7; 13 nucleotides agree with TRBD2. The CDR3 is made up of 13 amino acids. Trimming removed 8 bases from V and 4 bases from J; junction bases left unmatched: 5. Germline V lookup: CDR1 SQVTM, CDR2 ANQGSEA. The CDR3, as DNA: TGCAGCATCCAGACTAGCGGGGGGTACGAGCAGTACTTC. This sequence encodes CSIQTSGGYEQYF.

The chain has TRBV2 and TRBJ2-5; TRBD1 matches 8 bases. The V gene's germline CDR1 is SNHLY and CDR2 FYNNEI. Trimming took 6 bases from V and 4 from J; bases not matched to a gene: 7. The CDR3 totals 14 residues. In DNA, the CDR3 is TGTGCCAGCAGGGAGACCCAGGGGGCAGAGACCCAGTACTTC. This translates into CASRETQGAETQYF.

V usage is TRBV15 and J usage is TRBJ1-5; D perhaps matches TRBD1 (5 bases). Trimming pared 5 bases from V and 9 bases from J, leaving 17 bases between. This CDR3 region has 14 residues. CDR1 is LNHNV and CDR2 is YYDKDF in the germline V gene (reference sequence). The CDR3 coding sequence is TGTGCCACCAGCCGGGATCCACGCGGGGGGCCCCAGCATTTT. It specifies CATSRDPRGGPQHF.

The CDR3 DNA reads as TGTGCCAGCTCACCACCGGCCCGTAAGGGGTACGAGCAGTACTTC. It is translated as CASSPPARKGYEQYF. The rearrangement links TRBV18 to TRBJ2-7; D may be TRBD1 (5 bases). CDR1 and CDR2 from the germline V gene are KGHSH and LQKENI. Trimming shortened V by 0 bases and J by 4 bases, and 13 bases separated the two germline ends. This CDR3 is built from 15 residues.

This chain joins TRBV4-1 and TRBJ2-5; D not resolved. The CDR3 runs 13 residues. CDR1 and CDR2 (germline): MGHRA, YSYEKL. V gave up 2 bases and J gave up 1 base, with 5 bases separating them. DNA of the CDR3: TGCGCCAGCAGCCAAAGTGTCCAAGAGACCCAGTACTTC. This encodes CASSQSVQETQYF.

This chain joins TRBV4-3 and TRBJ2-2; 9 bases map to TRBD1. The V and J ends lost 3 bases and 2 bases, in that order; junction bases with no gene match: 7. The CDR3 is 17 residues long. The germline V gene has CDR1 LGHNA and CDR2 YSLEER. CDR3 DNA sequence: TGCGCCAGCAGCCAGGAAGGACAGGGGCTAAACACCGGGGAGCTGTTTTTT. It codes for CASSQEGQGLNTGELFF.

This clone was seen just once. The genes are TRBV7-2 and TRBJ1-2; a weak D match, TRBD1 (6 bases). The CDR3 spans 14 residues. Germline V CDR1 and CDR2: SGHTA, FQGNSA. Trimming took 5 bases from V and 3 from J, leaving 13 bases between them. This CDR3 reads CASSPWGQDYGYTF. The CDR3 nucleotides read TGTGCCAGCAGCCCTTGGGGGCAGGACTATGGCTACACCTTC.